A selection of T cell receptor beta chains follows, all from one sample in a study of identical twins. TCRdb analysed the 5' RACE reads with MiXCR anew, one entry per CDR3 protein. The repertoire holds about 210,000 distinct CDR3 sequences, with around a tenth as singletons. Sample: memory (CD45RO+) T cells sorted from blood. These receptors were obtained from a young woman in good health. CDR3s include the opening cysteine and the closing phenylalanine or tryptophan. A D gene is named only where the DNA matches it firmly. Clone size, where shown, is once, few, many, or a class for clones that have expanded.

abundance,d_gene,v_gene,j_gene,CDR3aa,CDR3nt
many,TRBD2,TRBV20-1,TRBJ2-1,CSAGIPGLADGDQFF,TGCAGTGCAGGGATCCCGGGACTAGCGGACGGAGACCAGTTCTTC
-,TRBD1,TRBV10-3,TRBJ2-7,CAITAGTGSHEQYF,TGTGCCATCACCGCCGGGACAGGGTCCCACGAGCAGTACTTC
few,-,TRBV20-1,TRBJ2-1,CCARDPLKGGGYNEQFF,TGCTGTGCTAGAGATCCCCTAAAGGGTGGGGGCTACAATGAGCAGTTCTTC
few,-,TRBV6-1,TRBJ2-7,CASSEGGSSYEQYF,TGTGCCAGCAGTGAAGGCGGCAGCTCCTACGAGCAGTACTTC
-,-,TRBV29-1,TRBJ2-5,CSVEEQGQTQYF,TGCAGCGTTGAAGAACAGGGCCAGACCCAGTACTTC
-,-,TRBV30,TRBJ2-1,CAWSYGDYNEQFF,TGTGCCTGGAGTTACGGCGATTACAATGAGCAGTTCTTC
many,-,TRBV15,TRBJ2-2,CATSGRAAGELFF,TGTGCCACCAGCGGGCGTGCGGCCGGGGAGCTGTTTTTT
-,-,TRBV4-2,TRBJ2-6,CASSQDYTQVSGANVLTF,TGTGCCAGCAGCCAAGATTATACCCAGGTGTCTGGGGCCAACGTCCTGACTTTC
few,-,TRBV6-1,TRBJ2-7,CASSEPWTVYEQYF,TGTGCCAGCAGTGAACCATGGACAGTCTACGAGCAGTACTTC
many,-,TRBV10-3,TRBJ2-5,CAITSSQGETQYF,TGTGCCATCACTAGCTCCCAAGGAGAGACCCAGTACTTC
many,TRBD2,TRBV28,TRBJ2-1,CASSTPGLGEREQFF,TGTGCCAGCAGCACTCCGGGACTAGGGGAACGTGAGCAGTTCTTC
many,-,TRBV10-3,TRBJ1-1,CAISELQDTEAFF,TGTGCCATCAGTGAGCTACAAGACACTGAAGCTTTCTTT
few,-,TRBV12-3/TRBV12-4,TRBJ2-1,CASSLGGKHNEQFF,TGTGCCAGCAGTTTAGGGGGGAAGCACAATGAGCAGTTCTTC
-,TRBD2,TRBV6-2/TRBV6-3,TRBJ2-1,CASSYGGLSYNEQFF,TGTGCCAGCAGTTACGGGGGACTATCCTACAATGAGCAGTTCTTC
-,TRBD1,TRBV5-1,TRBJ1-2,CASSPTGLLYGYTF,TGCGCCAGCAGCCCGACAGGGCTACTCTATGGCTACACCTTC
many,-,TRBV29-1,TRBJ1-1,CSAEGSYVGTEAFF,TGCAGCGCCGAGGGCTCATACGTGGGCACTGAAGCTTTCTTT
few,-,TRBV14,TRBJ1-2,CASSQNRGANYGYTF,TGTGCCAGCAGCCAAAATAGGGGAGCTAACTATGGCTACACCTTC